This T cell receptor (beta chain) was obtained from a study of patients and donors after allogeneic stem cell transplantation. In TCRdb, the RT-PCR reads were re-called with MiXCR into one record per CDR3 protein. The data show roughly 180,000 distinct CDR3 sequences, with around two fifths seen just once and 33% held by the top ten. CDR3 length equals 19 residues. V gave up 5 bases and J gave up 0 bases; unmatched junction bases: 14. Germline V gene lookup returns CDR1 MNHNY and CDR2 SVGAGI (reference sequence). The gene calls are TRBV6-6 and TRBJ1-5; TRBD1 matches 9 bases. The sequencing sample was made of blood, either unsorted or a sorted T cell fraction (not recorded which). The source is a human donor who was either an allogeneic HSCT recipient or a stem cell or donor lymphocyte infusion donor (not recorded which). It is not recorded whose cells these are; they may come from a transplant donor. CDR3 region: CASSPHRDRVIYSNQPQHF. CDR3 DNA: TGTGCCAGCAGTCCTCACCGGGACAGGGTGATTTATAGCAATCAGCCCCAGCATTTT.